This T cell receptor (beta chain) was identified in a study of CD8 T cells in ankylosing spondylitis (TCRdb year 2017). For the wider study: The study set out to find disease-linked TCR variants by profiling T cell receptor beta repertoires in ankylosing spondylitis patients and healthy donors. Peripheral blood was sampled, and synovial fluid was also collected from ankylosing spondylitis patients. In total, the full study cohort was made up of 110 or so healthy donors and more than 20 ankylosing spondylitis patients.

Reads for this sample came from an Illumina HiSeq 2500. Quantitative 5'-RACE with molecular barcodes was used to prepare TCR beta libraries. Regarding the original processing steps: A new computational method based on a probabilistic model of VDJ rearrangement was used to identify disease-linked TCR variants. TCRdb took the public reads, trimmed them with fastp at Q25, ran MiXCR for clone calling and kept in-frame beta chains. Merged by CDR3 protein, the rows form single entries marked with the most common genes and DNA. TCRdb's processing, not the authors', yielded these V and J calls. In this sample the table shows under 150,000 distinct CDR3 sequences, roughly a tenth of which occur a single time. The ten largest clonotypes hold 2.5% to 3.5% of the sample. Here is what the overall study found, with its caveats: A CD8+ phenotype was shown by the disease-linked clones, which were found at relatively low frequencies in peripheral blood. The disease-linked clones were reported to be significantly enriched in matched synovial fluid samples from ankylosing spondylitis patients. Some TCR beta motif variants had previously been reported in synovial fluid and blood of reactive arthritis patients, which suggested common disease-initiation mechanisms. A TCR beta motif of about 8 highly homologous amino acid variants appeared characteristic of blood from ankylosing spondylitis patients.

V is pared back by 6 bases and J by 6 bases, with 15 bases lying between the germline termini. The CDR3 covers 12 residues, taking in both the cysteine and the phenylalanine. The only DNA kept is the CDR3, 36 bases in frame from the first base. CDR1 DFQATT and CDR2 SNEGSKA are derived from the germline V gene (reference sequence). This clonotype was detected ten times or more. Its antigen is still unknown. No much larger clone exists at a distance of one base, and base qualities are not known. This TCR was sampled from a male donor with ankylosing spondylitis or in good health (not recorded which). The specimen was blood, either unsorted or a sorted T cell fraction (not recorded which). The sequence is built from TRBV20-1 and TRBJ2-7, with a tentative D gene TRBD2 over 6 matching bases. Read as DNA, the sequence is TGCAGTGCAAAGACTAGTCCCCGCGAGCAGTACTTC. This gives the protein CSAKTSPREQYF.